This record covers a single T cell receptor (beta chain). Seattle's enrolled individuals joined amid active infection and were then monitored longitudinally. This record comes from a study of blood T cell repertoires in COVID-19. About the study: Samples taken during acute and convalescent COVID-19 were collected in the United States, Italy and Spain. T cells, B-cell-depleted T cells, or PBMCs provided the cDNA or gDNA that served as material.

Germline V gives CDR1 LNHDA, CDR2 SQIVND (reference sequence). This CDR3 is built from 18 residues. J gave up 4 bases and V 7 bases, and 16 bases lay outside the gene matches. The table came from immunoSEQ multiplex PCR; TCRdb's copy has only in-frame clones and leaves some out. The table records 260,000 or so clones, 75% to 85% of them present only once. The TCR was taken from an elderly woman with COVID-19, enrolled during active disease. Sequencing was performed on peripheral blood. The rearrangement joins TRBV19 to TRBJ1-5; 10 bases are a match to TRBD1. CDR3 DNA: TGTGCCAGTATGGGGACAGGGGACAAGATGGTTGGTAATCAGCCCCAGCATTTT. Encoded protein: CASMGTGDKMVGNQPQHF.